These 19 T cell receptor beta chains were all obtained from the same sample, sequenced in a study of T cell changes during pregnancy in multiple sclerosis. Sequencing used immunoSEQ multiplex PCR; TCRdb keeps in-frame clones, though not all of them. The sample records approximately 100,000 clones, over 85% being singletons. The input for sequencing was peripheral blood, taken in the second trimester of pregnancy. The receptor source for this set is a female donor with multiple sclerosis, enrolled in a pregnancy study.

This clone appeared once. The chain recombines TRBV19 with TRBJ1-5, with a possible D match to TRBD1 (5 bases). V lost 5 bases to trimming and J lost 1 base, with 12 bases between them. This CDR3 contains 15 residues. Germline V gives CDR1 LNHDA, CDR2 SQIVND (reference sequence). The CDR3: CASSVAGGSNQPQHF. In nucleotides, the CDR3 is TGTGCCAGTAGTGTCGCGGGGGGAAGCAATCAGCCCCAGCATTTT.

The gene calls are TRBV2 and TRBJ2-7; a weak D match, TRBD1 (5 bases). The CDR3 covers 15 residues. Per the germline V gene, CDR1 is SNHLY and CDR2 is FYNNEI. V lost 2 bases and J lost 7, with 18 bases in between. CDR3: CASSELQGPLGEQYF. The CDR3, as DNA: TGTGCCAGCAGTGAACTCCAGGGCCCCTTAGGGGAGCAGTACTTC. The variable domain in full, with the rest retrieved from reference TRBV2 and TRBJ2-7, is EPEVTQTPSHQVTQMGQEVILRCVPISNHLYFYWYRQILGQKVEFLVSFYNNEISEKSEIFDDQFSVERPDGSNFTLKIRSTKLEDSAMYFCASSELQGPLGEQYFGPGTRLTVT.

This CDR3 reads CASSAEGQNYEQYF. The CDR3 bases are TGTGCCAGCAGCGCAGAGGGACAAAACTACGAGCAGTACTTC. The chain recombines TRBV5-5 with TRBJ2-7; the D gene is possibly TRBD1 (6 bases). The ends were cut back, 4 bases at V and 3 bases at J, with 14 bases in the middle. CDR1 is SGHKS, CDR2 YYEKEE, per germline (reference sequence). The CDR3 consists of 14 residues. Full variable domain (remainder filled in from reference TRBV5-5 and TRBJ2-7): DAGVTQSPTHLIKTRGQQVTLRCSPISGHKSVSWYQQVLGQGPQFIFQYYEKEERGRGNFPDRFSARQFPNYSSELNVNALLLGDSALYLCASSAEGQNYEQYFGPGTRLTVT.

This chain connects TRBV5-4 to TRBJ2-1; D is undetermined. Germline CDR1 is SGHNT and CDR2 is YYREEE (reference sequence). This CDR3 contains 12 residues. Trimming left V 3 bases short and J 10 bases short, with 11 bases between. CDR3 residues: CASSWALGEQFF. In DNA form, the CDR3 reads TGTGCCAGCAGCTGGGCCTTAGGAGAGCAGTTCTTC.

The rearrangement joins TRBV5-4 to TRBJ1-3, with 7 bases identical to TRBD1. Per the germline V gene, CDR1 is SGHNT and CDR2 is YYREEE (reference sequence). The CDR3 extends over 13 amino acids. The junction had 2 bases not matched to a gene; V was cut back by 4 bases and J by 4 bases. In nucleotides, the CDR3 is TGTGCCAGCAGCGTGGACAGGGGAAACACCATATATTTT. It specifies CASSVDRGNTIYF. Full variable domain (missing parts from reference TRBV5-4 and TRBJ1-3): ETGVTQSPTHLIKTRGQQVTLRCSSQSGHNTVSWYQQALGQGPQFIFQYYREEENGRGNFPPRFSGLQFPNYSSELNVNALELDDSALYLCASSVDRGNTIYFGEGSWLTVV.

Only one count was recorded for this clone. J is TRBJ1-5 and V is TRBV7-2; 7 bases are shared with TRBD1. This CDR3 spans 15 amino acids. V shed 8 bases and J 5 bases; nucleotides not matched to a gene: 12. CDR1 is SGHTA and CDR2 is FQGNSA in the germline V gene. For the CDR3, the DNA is TGTGCCAGCCGACCGACAGGGAACCGCCATCAGCCCCAGCATTTT. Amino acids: CASRPTGNRHQPQHF.

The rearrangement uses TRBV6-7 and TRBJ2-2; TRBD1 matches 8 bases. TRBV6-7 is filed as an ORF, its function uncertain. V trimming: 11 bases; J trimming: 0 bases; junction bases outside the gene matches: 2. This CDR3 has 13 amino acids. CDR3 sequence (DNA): TGTGCCCCCAGGGGGCCGAACACCGGGGAGCTGTTTTTT. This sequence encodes CAPRGPNTGELFF.

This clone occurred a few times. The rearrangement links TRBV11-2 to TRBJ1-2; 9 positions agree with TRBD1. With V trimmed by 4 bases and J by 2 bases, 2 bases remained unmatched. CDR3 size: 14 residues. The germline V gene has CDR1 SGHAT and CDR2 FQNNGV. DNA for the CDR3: TGTGCCAGCAGCTCGGGACAGGGCAACTATGGCTACACCTTC. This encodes CASSSGQGNYGYTF.

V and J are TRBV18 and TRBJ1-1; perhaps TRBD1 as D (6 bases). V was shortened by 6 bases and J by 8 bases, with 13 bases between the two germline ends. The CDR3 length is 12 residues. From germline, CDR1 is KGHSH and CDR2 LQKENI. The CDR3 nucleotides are TGTGCCAGCTCTCGGGGACATACGGAAGCTTTCTTT. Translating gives CASSRGHTEAFF. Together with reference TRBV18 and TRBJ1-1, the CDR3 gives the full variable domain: NAGVMQNPRHLVRRRGQEARLRCSPMKGHSHVYWYRQLPEEGLKFMVYLQKENIIDESGMPKERFSAEFPKEGPSILRIQQVVRGDSAAYFCASSRGHTEAFFGQGTRLTVV.

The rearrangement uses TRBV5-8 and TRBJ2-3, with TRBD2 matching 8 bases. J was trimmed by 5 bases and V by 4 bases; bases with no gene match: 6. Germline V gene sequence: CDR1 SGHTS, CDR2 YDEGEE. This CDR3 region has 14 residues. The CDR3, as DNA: TGTGCCAGCAGCATAGGACTAGCTGGAGATACGCAGTATTTT. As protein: CASSIGLAGDTQYF. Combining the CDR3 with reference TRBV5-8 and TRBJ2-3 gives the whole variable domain EAGVTQSPTHLIKTRGQQATLRCSPISGHTSVYWYQQALGLGLQFLLWYDEGEERNRGNFPPRFSGRQFPNYSSELNVNALELEDSALYLCASSIGLAGDTQYFGPGTRLTVL.

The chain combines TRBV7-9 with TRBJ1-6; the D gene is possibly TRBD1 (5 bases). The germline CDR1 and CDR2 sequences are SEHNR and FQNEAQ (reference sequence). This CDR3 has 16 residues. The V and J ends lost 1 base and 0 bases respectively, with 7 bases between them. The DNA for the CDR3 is TGTGCCAGCAGCTTAGGGGGGGGCTCCTATAATTCACCCCTCCACTTT. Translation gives CASSLGGGSYNSPLHF.

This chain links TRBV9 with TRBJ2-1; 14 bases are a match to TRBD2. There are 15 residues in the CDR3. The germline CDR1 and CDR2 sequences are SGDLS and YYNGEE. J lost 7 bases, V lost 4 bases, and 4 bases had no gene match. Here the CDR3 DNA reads TGTGCCAGCAGCTCCCGGACTAGCGGGAGGAATGAGCAGTTCTTC. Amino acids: CASSSRTSGRNEQFF.

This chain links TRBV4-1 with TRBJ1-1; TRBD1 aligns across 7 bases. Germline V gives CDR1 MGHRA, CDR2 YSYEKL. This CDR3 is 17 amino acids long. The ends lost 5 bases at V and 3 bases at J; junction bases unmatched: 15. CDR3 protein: CASSIRVGQRLDTEAFF. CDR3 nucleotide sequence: TGCGCCAGCAGCATAAGGGTGGGACAGCGGCTTGACACTGAAGCTTTCTTT.

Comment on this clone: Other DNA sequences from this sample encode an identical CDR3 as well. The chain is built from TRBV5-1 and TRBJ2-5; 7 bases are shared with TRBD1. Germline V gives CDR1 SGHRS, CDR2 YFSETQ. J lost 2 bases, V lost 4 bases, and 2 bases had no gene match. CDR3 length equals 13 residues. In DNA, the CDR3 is TGCGCCAGCAGCCCGGGACAGCAAGAGACCCAGTACTTC. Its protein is CASSPGQQETQYF.

As DNA, the CDR3 is TGTGCCAGTAGTGAGGCGAGGAACTATGGCTACACCTTC. This sequence encodes CASSEARNYGYTF. The rearrangement uses TRBV19 and TRBJ1-2; D is unresolved. The V end was cut by 5 bases, the J end by 2 bases, with 9 bases between. CDR1 is LNHDA and CDR2 is SQIVND in the germline V gene (reference sequence). This CDR3 region has 13 residues.

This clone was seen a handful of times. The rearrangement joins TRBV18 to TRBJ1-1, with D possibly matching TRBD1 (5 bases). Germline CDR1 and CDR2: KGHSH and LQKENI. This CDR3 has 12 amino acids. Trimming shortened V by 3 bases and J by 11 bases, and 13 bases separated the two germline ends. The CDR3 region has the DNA TGTGCCAGCTCACCCCAAGGGGAAAGCGCTTTCTTT. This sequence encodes CASSPQGESAFF.

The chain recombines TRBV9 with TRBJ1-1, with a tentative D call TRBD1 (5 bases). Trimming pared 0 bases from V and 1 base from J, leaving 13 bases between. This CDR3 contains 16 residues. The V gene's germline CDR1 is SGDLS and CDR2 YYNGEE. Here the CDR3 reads CASSVAPGSSNTEAFF. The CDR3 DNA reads TGTGCCAGCAGCGTAGCTCCAGGGTCCTCGAACACTGAAGCTTTCTTT.

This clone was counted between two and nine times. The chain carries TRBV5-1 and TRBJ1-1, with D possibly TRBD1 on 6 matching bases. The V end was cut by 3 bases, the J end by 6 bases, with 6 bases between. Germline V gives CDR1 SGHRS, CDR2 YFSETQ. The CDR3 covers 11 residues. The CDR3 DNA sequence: TGCGCCAGCAGCTCAGGGGCTGAAGCTTTCTTT. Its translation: CASSSGAEAFF.

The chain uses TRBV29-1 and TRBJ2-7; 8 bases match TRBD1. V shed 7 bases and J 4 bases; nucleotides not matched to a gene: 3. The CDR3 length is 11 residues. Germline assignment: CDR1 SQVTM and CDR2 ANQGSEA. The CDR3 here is CSARQGYEQYF. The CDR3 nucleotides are TGCAGCGCGCGACAGGGGTACGAGCAGTACTTC.